This passage covers 11 T cell receptor beta chains from one sample sequenced in a study of blood T cell repertoires in COVID-19. Clones were read by immunoSEQ multiplex PCR, and TCRdb kept only the in-frame ones, dropping some. The profile shows 300,000 to 350,000 clones, roughly 90% of them singletons. The sample was peripheral blood. The source of these receptors is a man under 40 with COVID-19, enrolled during active disease.

To note about this clone: This may arise from a read error, as a much more abundant clone is one base away. This chain's CDR3 is CASSETGGYGYTF. The CDR3 region has the DNA TGTGCCAGCAGCGAGACAGGGGGCTATGGCTACACCTTC. The chain carries TRBV28 and TRBJ1-2; 9 nucleotides align to TRBD1. The V gene's germline CDR1 is MDHEN and CDR2 SYDVKM. The CDR3 contains 13 residues. V lost 6 bases, J lost 4 bases, and 3 bases stayed unmatched.

This clone was observed once. The J gene is TRBJ2-2, the V gene TRBV30; D unclear. Germline assignment: CDR1 GTSNPN and CDR2 SVGIG (reference sequence). Trimming removed 0 bases at V and 6 bases at J, with 8 bases between. This CDR3 region has 13 residues. In DNA, the CDR3 is TGTGCCTGGAGTGTACAGTCCTCCGGGGAGCTGTTTTTT. Its translation is CAWSVQSSGELFF.

The genes are TRBV18 and TRBJ1-5; 7 bases are shared with TRBD1. The germline gives CDR1 KGHSH, CDR2 LQKENI. CDR3 length equals 14 residues. J lost 7 bases, V lost 3 bases, and 6 bases had no gene match. The CDR3 region is CASSPSGGLQPQHF. DNA of the CDR3: TGTGCCAGCTCACCTTCAGGGGGGTTACAGCCCCAGCATTTT.

The chain is built from TRBV5-4 and TRBJ2-7; 8 bases map to TRBD2. The V segment lost 7 bases and the J segment 0 bases; nucleotides outside the gene matches: 3. The CDR3 consists of 13 residues. Germline V lookup: CDR1 SGHNT, CDR2 YYREEE (reference sequence). The CDR3 is CASSAGGSYEQYF. The CDR3 DNA reads as TGTGCCAGCTCGGCGGGAGGCTCCTACGAGCAGTACTTC.

The V call is TRBV5-4, the J call TRBJ2-5; 12 positions agree with TRBD2. From germline, CDR1 is SGHNT and CDR2 YYREEE (reference sequence). V was clipped by 2 bases and J by 4 bases; unmatched bases: 6. The CDR3 has 16 residues. The CDR3 DNA reads as TGTGCCAGCAGCTTTCGACTACTAGCGGGGGGAGAGACCCAGTACTTC. This sequence encodes CASSFRLLAGGETQYF.

The chain links TRBV24-1 to TRBJ2-1; 11 nucleotides agree with TRBD2. Germline loops: CDR1 KGHDR, CDR2 SFDVKD. The CDR3 extends over 17 amino acids. With V trimmed by 3 bases and J by 2 bases, 5 bases remained unmatched. The CDR3 DNA reads as TGTGCCACCAGTGATCAATTAGCGGGAGGGACCTACAATGAGCAGTTCTTC. Its protein product is CATSDQLAGGTYNEQFF.

J is TRBJ1-1 and V is TRBV5-4; D might be TRBD1 (5 bases). V lost 3 bases and J 2 bases, leaving 11 bases between the germline ends. Looked up from germline, CDR1 is SGHNT and CDR2 is YYREEE (reference sequence). The CDR3 extends over 14 amino acids. DNA of the CDR3: TGTGCCAGCAGCTCGCAAACAGGCAACACTGAAGCTTTCTTT. This gives the protein CASSSQTGNTEAFF.

This chain links TRBV2 with TRBJ1-5; D is ambiguous. The V and J ends lost 7 bases and 7 bases respectively, with 11 bases between them. CDR1 is SNHLY and CDR2 is FYNNEI in the germline V gene. The CDR3 contains 12 residues. The DNA of the CDR3 is TGTGCCAGCAACGGGGATAGACAGCCCCAGCATTTT. Protein sequence: CASNGDRQPQHF.

The chain links TRBV7-2 to TRBJ2-1; TRBD1 aligns across 10 bases. The ends lost 4 bases at V and 9 bases at J; junction bases unmatched: 9. The CDR3 extends over 15 amino acids. CDR1 and CDR2 (germline): SGHTA, FQGNSA. The DNA for the CDR3 is TGTGCCAGCAGCTCCTGGGACAGGGGAAAGACTGAGCAGTTCTTC. Translated, it gives CASSSWDRGKTEQFF.

This clone was recorded once. The chain links TRBV6-5 to TRBJ2-3; TRBD1 might be the D (5 bases). Trimming took off 2 bases at V and 3 bases at J, with 9 bases between the two ends. This CDR3 region has 14 residues. Germline assignment: CDR1 MNHEY and CDR2 SVGAGI. The CDR3 protein is CASSYIGVTDTQYF. CDR3 nucleotide sequence: TGTGCCAGCAGTTACATAGGGGTTACAGATACGCAGTATTTT.

In its sample, this clone was seen a few times. The CDR3 region is CSVATGENQPQHF. As DNA, the CDR3 is TGCAGCGTAGCGACAGGCGAAAATCAGCCCCAGCATTTT. This chain links TRBV29-1 with TRBJ1-5, with a possible D match to TRBD1 (6 bases). The CDR3 is 13 residues long. The germline gives CDR1 SQVTM, CDR2 ANQGSEA. V was cut by 6 bases and J by 4 bases, with 13 bases left in between.